This TCR beta chain was captured by sequencing in a study of blood T cell repertoires in COVID-19. For the study at large: Acute-phase and convalescent COVID-19 samples originated in the United States, Italy and Spain. T cells, B-cell-depleted T cells, or PBMCs supplied cDNA or gDNA.

CDR1 and CDR2 (germline): MNHNS, SASEGT. The V end was cut by 3 bases, the J end by 5 bases, with 10 bases between. This CDR3 is 13 amino acids long. Generated by immunoSEQ multiplex PCR, the TCRdb table keeps only in-frame clones and is missing some. The table has about 170,000 clones, around 83% seen once. All enrollees were about 18 to 90 years old and from fewer than 30 US areas. This clonotype was obtained from a woman in her fifties or sixties in a cohort exposed to, infected with or recovered from COVID-19 (not recorded which). The chain combines TRBV6-1 with TRBJ1-2; D unclear. Source material: PBMCs or T cells enriched from blood (not recorded which). The CDR3 DNA reads TGTGCCAGCAGTGAGGTTCCGGGTTATGGCTACACCTTC. This sequence encodes CASSEVPGYGYTF.